These 13 T cell receptor beta chains came from one sample sequenced in a study of molecular identifiers for immune sequencing clone quantification. MiXCR, run by TCRdb on the PCR reads, gives a single entry per CDR3 protein. Altogether roughly 320,000 distinct CDR3 sequences are present, over 20% being singletons, with the ten largest covering 0.65% to 0.75%. Specimen: naive CD8+ T cells from blood, with Jurkat cell RNA spiked in. Subset in this sample: FACS-sorted CD8+CD4-CCR7+CD45RA+ naive T cells. The receptors were gathered from a human donor in good health. Some libraries in this study had Jurkat cell RNA spiked in.

The CDR3 nucleotides read TGTGCCAGCAGCTTAGGGATAGGCTACGAGCAGTACTTC. Translation gives CASSLGIGYEQYF. The J gene is TRBJ2-7, the V gene TRBV7-2; unclear D gene. Germline CDR1 SGHTA, CDR2 FQGNSA. The CDR3 is 13 residues long. V was shortened by 1 base and J by 3 bases, with 7 bases between the two germline ends.

This clonotype has at least ten counts. The chain recombines TRBV28 with TRBJ2-3; 9 bases are a match to TRBD2. The germline V gene encodes CDR1 MDHEN and CDR2 SYDVKM. This CDR3 contains 14 residues. J was trimmed by 4 bases and V by 4 bases; bases with no gene match: 3. The CDR3 DNA follows: TGTGCCAGCAGTTCTCGACTAGCGGCAGATACGCAGTATTTT. It yields the protein CASSSRLAADTQYF.

This clonotype was picked up one time. The junction does not match germline at one end; this may be a read error. The chain uses TRBV5-5 and TRBJ2-7; TRBD2 is a possible D gene (5 bases). Germline V lookup: CDR1 SGHKS, CDR2 YYEKEE (reference sequence). This CDR3 region has 14 residues. The CDR3 nucleotides are TGTGCCAGCAGCTTACCTAGACCCGACTACGCGCAGTACTTC. Translating gives CASSLPRPDYAQYF.

The genes are TRBV12-3 or TRBV12-4 and TRBJ2-2; TRBD1 aligns across 7 bases. The CDR3 sequence is 16 residues long. The ends lost 5 bases at V and 1 base at J; junction bases unmatched: 7. The CDR3 DNA follows: TGTGCCAGCAGTACCCGACAGGGAATGAACACCGGGGAGCTGTTTTTT. The encoded protein is CASSTRQGMNTGELFF.

This clonotype was observed a handful of times. This CDR3 is CASSVLEGPYEQYF. The DNA of the CDR3 is TGTGCCAGCAGTGTGCTTGAGGGACCCTACGAGCAGTACTTC. The rearrangement links TRBV25-1 to TRBJ2-7; either TRBD1 or TRBD2 may fit D (5 bases each). The CDR3 length is 14 residues. The germline V gene encodes CDR1 MGHDK and CDR2 SYGVNS. With 4 bases removed from V and 2 bases from J, the gap between germline ends came to 12 bases.

This clonotype was detected many times. The genes are TRBV11-2 and TRBJ2-3, with D possibly matching TRBD2 (5 bases). The CDR3 has 16 residues. Per germline, CDR1 SGHAT and CDR2 FQNNGV. Trimming removed 4 bases at V and 3 bases at J, with 17 bases between. CDR3 sequence: CASSSTRSEGTDTQYF. In nucleotides, the CDR3 is TGTGCCAGCAGCTCAACACGTAGCGAAGGAACAGATACGCAGTATTTT.

This clonotype was detected ten times or more. The chain carries TRBV5-4 and TRBJ1-5, with D perhaps matching TRBD1 (5 bases). The CDR3 loop spans 17 amino acids. The germline CDR1 and CDR2 sequences are SGHNT and YYREEE (reference sequence). Trimming stripped 7 bases from V and 6 bases from J, with 26 bases between. The CDR3: CASGAAQPAPSSQPQHF. In DNA, the CDR3 is TGTGCCAGCGGGGCGGCCCAGCCTGCACCCAGTTCTCAGCCCCAGCATTTT. The full variable domain, completed using reference TRBV5-4 and TRBJ1-5, is ETGVTQSPTHLIKTRGQQVTLRCSSQSGHNTVSWYQQALGQGPQFIFQYYREEENGRGNFPPRFSGLQFPNYSSELNVNALELDDSALYLCASGAAQPAPSSQPQHFGDGTRLSIL.

As concerns this clonotype: This may stem from a read error, because a much larger clone lies one nucleotide away. In this CDR3 the conserved last residue, phenylalanine or tryptophan, is missing, so a read error is likely. V is TRBV6-1 and J is TRBJ1-5, with a weak D call TRBD1 (6 bases). Looked up from germline, CDR1 is MNHNS and CDR2 is SASEGT. This CDR3 has 18 amino acids. V was clipped by 10 bases and J by 0 bases, with 25 bases between them. In DNA, the CDR3 is TGTGCCACCATTGGTCGGGCAGGGGCATTGAATAGCAATCAGCCCCAGCATTCT. It is translated as CATIGRAGALNSNQPQHS.

A few counts support this clonotype. The chain combines TRBV11-2 with TRBJ2-1; 13 nucleotides align to TRBD2. CDR3 size: 15 residues. Trimming took 1 base from V and 8 from J; bases not matched to a gene: 2. From germline, CDR1 is SGHAT and CDR2 FQNNGV. The DNA for the CDR3 is TGTGCCAGCAGCTTAGGGACTAGCGGGGGCGATGAGCAGTTCTTC. Its protein product is CASSLGTSGGDEQFF.

As concerns this clonotype: Sequence at one end of the junction differs from germline and may be a read error. The rearrangement uses TRBV20-1 and TRBJ2-1; 11 bases are shared with TRBD2. CDR3 size: 19 residues. CDR1 and CDR2 from the germline V gene are DFQATT and SNEGSKA (reference sequence). CDR3 region: CSVPSGAVPGLAEYNEEFF. The CDR3 DNA is TGCAGTGTCCCTTCAGGGGCGGTCCCGGGACTAGCGGAGTACAATGAGGAGTTCTTC.

This chain joins TRBV5-8 and TRBJ1-5, with a possible D match to TRBD1 (5 bases). The V end lost 2 bases, the J end lost 0 bases, and 9 bases lay between the germline ends. Germline V gene sequence: CDR1 SGHTS, CDR2 YDEGEE. CDR3 length: 15 amino acids. CDR3 protein: CASSFRRDSNQPQHF. The CDR3 DNA is TGTGCCAGCAGCTTCCGCAGGGATAGCAATCAGCCCCAGCATTTT.

A note on this clonotype: The junction departs from the called germline gene at one end, perhaps through a read error. V gene TRBV7-9 combines with J gene TRBJ2-7; D is unclear. This CDR3 has 12 residues. CDR1 and CDR2 from the germline V gene are SEHNR and FQNEAQ (reference sequence). The CDR3 here is CASGLDGYEQYF. DNA for the CDR3: TGTGCCAGCGGCTTAGACGGCTACGAGCAGTACTTC.

As concerns this clonotype: One end of the junction is discordant with germline, which a read error may explain. V is TRBV12-3 or TRBV12-4 and J is TRBJ2-7, with D possibly matching TRBD2 (6 bases). The CDR3 loop spans 12 amino acids. The CDR3 sequence is CASSGTFYAQYF. The CDR3, as DNA: TGTGCCAGCAGCGGGACTTTCTACGCGCAGTACTTC.